The 15 T cell receptor beta chains presented below share a single source sample, sequenced in a study of T cell repertoires in cytomegalovirus infection. Each CDR3 protein gets one entry after TCRdb re-called the reads with MiXCR. The sample holds about 450,000 distinct CDR3 sequences; approximately 30% are singletons and the top ten take 12% to 15%. The sequenced sample was PBMCs. Every receptor here comes from a human donor in good health (CMV status not recorded). Some clones in this sample may be carry-over from other donors' samples.

This clonotype was observed at least ten times. This sequence joins TRBV28 and TRBJ1-1, with unresolved D. V was pared by 6 bases and J by 0 bases, with 8 bases between. CDR1 and CDR2 from the germline V gene are MDHEN and SYDVKM. The CDR3 is made up of 13 amino acids. CDR3 amino acids: CASSRTLNTEAFF. The CDR3 nucleotides are TGTGCCAGCAGCCGAACTTTGAACACTGAAGCTTTCTTT.

This clonotype occurred once. V gene TRBV12-3 or TRBV12-4 combines with J gene TRBJ2-1; TRBD2 matches at 11 bases. The CDR3 sequence is 15 residues long. V gave up 6 bases and J gave up 2 bases; unmatched junction bases: 3. In DNA, the CDR3 is TGTGCCAGCAGGTTGACTAGCGGGGCCTACAATGAGCAGTTCTTC. The encoded protein is CASRLTSGAYNEQFF.

The chain links TRBV13 to TRBJ2-2, with a tentative D call TRBD2 (7 bases). The germline gives CDR1 PRHDT, CDR2 FYEKMQ (reference sequence). The CDR3 is 17 amino acids. Trimming left V 3 bases short and J 3 bases short, with 17 bases between. The CDR3 region is CASSFLPGGRDTGELFF. The DNA of the CDR3 is TGTGCCAGCAGCTTCCTCCCCGGGGGGCGAGACACCGGGGAGCTGTTTTTT.

This chain joins TRBV7-9 and TRBJ2-5, with TRBD1 as a possible D gene (6 bases). The V end was cut by 5 bases, the J end by 5 bases, with 12 bases between. The CDR3 runs to 13 residues. Germline V gene lookup returns CDR1 SEHNR and CDR2 FQNEAQ (reference sequence). DNA for the CDR3: TGTGCCAGCAGCCCTTGGACAGTCGAGACCCAGTACTTC. This translates into CASSPWTVETQYF.

This clonotype appeared many times. One junction end disagrees with the germline gene, perhaps due to a read error. The CDR3 region has the DNA TGTGCCAGCAGTTTAGCTTCTGGGACACCCTATAGCTACACCTTC. It specifies CASSLASGTPYSYTF. This sequence joins TRBV28 and TRBJ1-2; tentatively, D is TRBD1 (6 bases). The germline V gene encodes CDR1 MDHEN and CDR2 SYDVKM. There are 15 residues in the CDR3.

The CDR3 region is CASSLVGGNTIYF. CDR3 DNA sequence: TGTGCCAGCAGCTTAGTGGGCGGAAACACCATATATTTT. The chain carries TRBV7-9 and TRBJ1-3; D gene unclear. Per germline, CDR1 SEHNR and CDR2 FQNEAQ (reference sequence). The length of the CDR3 is 13 residues. Deletions cut 1 base from V and 4 bases from J, with 5 bases between.

The V and J genes are TRBV12-3 or TRBV12-4 and TRBJ1-2; 11 nucleotides line up with TRBD1. CDR3 length: 14 amino acids. Losses at the gene ends were 8 bases for V and 3 bases for J; bases not matched to a gene: 5. CDR3 coding DNA: TGTGCCAGCCTCCGGGACAGGGGGGACTATGGCTACACCTTC. Its translation: CASLRDRGDYGYTF.

This clonotype turned up a few times. The CDR3 nucleotides are TGTGCCAGCAGTCCCCCGGCTGGGGCCAACGTCCTGACTTTC. This sequence encodes CASSPPAGANVLTF. V gene TRBV12-3 or TRBV12-4 combines with J gene TRBJ2-6; D is ambiguous. The CDR3 sequence is 14 residues long. V lost 5 bases and J lost 2, with 7 bases in between.

This clonotype was seen ten or more times. The chain has TRBV7-2 and TRBJ2-7; 7 nucleotides align to TRBD1. The junction had 7 bases not matched to a gene; V was cut back by 2 bases and J by 3 bases. CDR1 is SGHTA and CDR2 is FQGNSA in the germline V gene. CDR3 length: 15 residues. CDR3: CASSLTGQAYYEQYF. CDR3 sequence (DNA): TGTGCCAGCAGCTTAACCGGACAGGCCTACTACGAGCAGTACTTC.

The V and J genes are TRBV11-2 and TRBJ2-3; 12 bases line up with TRBD1. Unmatched junction bases numbered 6, after V lost 4 bases and J lost 4 bases. The germline gives CDR1 SGHAT, CDR2 FQNNGV. The CDR3 is made up of 16 amino acids. CDR3 sequence (DNA): TGTGCCAGCAGCTACCGGGACAGGGGGCCCGCAGATACGCAGTATTTT. It is translated as CASSYRDRGPADTQYF. Full variable domain (missing parts from reference TRBV11-2 and TRBJ2-3): EAGVAQSPRYKIIEKRQSVAFWCNPISGHATLYWYQQILGQGPKLLIQFQNNGVVDDSQLPKDRFSAERLKGVDSTLKIQPAKLEDSAVYLCASSYRDRGPADTQYFGPGTRLTVL.

This clonotype occurred a few times. The chain joins TRBV7-9 to TRBJ2-3, with D unresolved. V lost 1 base, J lost 2 bases, and 4 bases lay in between. In germline, CDR1 is SEHNR, CDR2 FQNEAQ (reference sequence). This CDR3 has 13 amino acids. The CDR3 protein is CASSLGVTDTQYF. For the CDR3, the DNA is TGTGCCAGCAGCTTAGGGGTCACAGATACGCAGTATTTT. Drawing the rest from reference TRBV7-9 and TRBJ2-3, the complete variable domain is DTGVSQNPRHKITKRGQNVTFRCDPISEHNRLYWYRQTLGQGPEFLTYFQNEAQLEKSRLLSDRFSAERPKGSFSTLEIQRTEQGDSAMYLCASSLGVTDTQYFGPGTRLTVL.

This clonotype has just a few counts. The chain joins TRBV25-1 to TRBJ1-1, with D maybe TRBD1 (5 bases). In germline, CDR1 is MGHDK, CDR2 SYGVNS. Trimming took off 2 bases at V and 0 bases at J, with 13 bases between the two ends. The CDR3 is made up of 16 amino acids. CDR3 in amino acids: CASSEGSGRVNTEAFF. The CDR3 region has the DNA TGTGCCAGCAGTGAAGGTTCCGGCAGGGTGAACACTGAAGCTTTCTTT.

J is TRBJ2-3 and V is TRBV29-1; TRBD1 matches at 10 bases. The CDR3 has 14 residues. In germline, CDR1 is SQVTM, CDR2 ANQGSEA. The ends lost 5 bases at V and 3 bases at J; junction bases unmatched: 5. Here the CDR3 DNA reads TGCAGCGTTAAGGGACAGGGGTTGACAGATACGCAGTATTTT. Its translation: CSVKGQGLTDTQYF.

This clonotype was picked up a small number of times. The rearrangement joins TRBV4-2 to TRBJ1-1; D is possibly TRBD1 (5 bases). Germline CDR1 LGHNA, CDR2 YNFKEQ. V was cut by 4 bases and J by 7 bases, with 28 bases left in between. CDR3 length: 18 residues. The CDR3 DNA is TGTGCCAGCAGCCGAGAAGCCGGTCAGAGTGGGGGAAGAGGTGAAGCTTTCTTT. As protein: CASSREAGQSGGRGEAFF.

As for this clonotype: An end of the junction differs from the germline gene, which may be a read error. The chain is built from TRBV24-1 and TRBJ2-2; D is perhaps TRBD1 (6 bases). In germline, CDR1 is KGHDR, CDR2 SFDVKD. The length of the CDR3 is 14 residues. The CDR3 coding sequence is TGTGCCACCAAACGAGGGGGAAACACCGGGGATCTGTTTTTT. It codes for CATKRGGNTGDLFF.